The clone carrying this T cell receptor (beta chain) was found many times. As yet, its antigen is unknown. Specified time point: pre-sensitization, week 0. The treatment was: therapeutic diphenylcyclopropenone sensitization with weekly scalp DPC. Blood sampling occurred before each patch-test application. The record originates from a study of human T cells and chemical hapten exposure. Study-wide background: Donors were sensitized with 2% DPC on the upper inner arm. Small differences in pooled library volume mainly drove the variation in TCR yields per sample.

The CDR3 has 12 amino acids. Trimming took off 6 bases at V and 7 bases at J, with 12 bases between the two ends. TCRdb re-called the RACE reads through MiXCR, storing one row per CDR3 protein. The sample yields about 300,000 distinct CDR3 sequences, 5.5% seen once. Study results and limitations: Following DPC sensitization, TCRs present above 1 in 1000 frequency showed no change.

The chain has TRBV12-3 or TRBV12-4 and TRBJ1-1, with a possible D match to TRBD1 (6 bases). Sequencing used whole blood, obtained in connection with sensitization to the hapten diphenylcyclopropenone (DPC). The origin of this receptor is a woman between 18 and 29 years old with alopecia areata. Some clones in this sample may be carry-over from other donors' samples. This chain's CDR3 is CASSRTVSEAFF. The CDR3 region has the DNA TGTGCCAGCAGCCGGACAGTCAGTGAAGCTTTCTTT.